Sequencing of this T cell receptor (beta chain) was carried out in a study of OX40 agonist ivuxolimab in advanced cancers. Study conclusions and caveats: Low normalized T-cell clonal expansion was also seen in some nonresponders.

This clone showed up just once. Its specificity is unknown. Sequenced by immunoSEQ multiplex PCR; TCRdb stores in-frame clones only, minus some. The repertoire includes around 140,000 clones, more than 85% of them detected once, and roughly 1% sits in the top ten. Germline CDR1 reads SGHTA; CDR2 reads FQGNSA. Trimming cost V 1 base and J 9 bases, with 10 bases left between them. The CDR3 contains 13 residues. The chain uses TRBV7-2 and TRBJ2-1, with D unclear. Source: CD4+ or CD8+ T cells sorted from blood, taken in a trial of the OX40 agonist ivuxolimab. The receptor was isolated from an adult with an advanced solid tumor such as melanoma, head and neck, liver or kidney cancer. The CDR3 DNA is TGTGCCAGCAGCTTAGTCCAAGGGCTTGAGCAGTTCTTC. It translates to CASSLVQGLEQFF.